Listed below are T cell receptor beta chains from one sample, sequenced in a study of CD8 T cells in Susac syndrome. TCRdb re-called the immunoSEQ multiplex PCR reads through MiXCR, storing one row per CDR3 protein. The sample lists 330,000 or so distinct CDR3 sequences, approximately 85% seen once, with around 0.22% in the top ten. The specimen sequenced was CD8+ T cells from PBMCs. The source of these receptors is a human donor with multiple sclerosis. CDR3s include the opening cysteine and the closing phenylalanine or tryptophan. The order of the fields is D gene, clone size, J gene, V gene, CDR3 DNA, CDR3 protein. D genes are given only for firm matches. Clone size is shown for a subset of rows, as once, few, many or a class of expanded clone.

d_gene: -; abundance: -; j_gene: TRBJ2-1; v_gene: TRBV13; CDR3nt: TGTGCCAGCAGCCAGAGGGTTTATGAGCAGTTCTTC; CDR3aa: CASSQRVYEQFF
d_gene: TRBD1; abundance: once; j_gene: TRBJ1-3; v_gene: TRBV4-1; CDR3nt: TGCGCCAGCAGCCCGACAGGGTATGGTGGAAACACCATATATTTT; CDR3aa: CASSPTGYGGNTIYF
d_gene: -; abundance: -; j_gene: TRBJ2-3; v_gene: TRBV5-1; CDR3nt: TGCGCCAGCAGCTTGCTGAAGGGGGCAGATACGCAGTATTTT; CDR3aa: CASSLLKGADTQYF
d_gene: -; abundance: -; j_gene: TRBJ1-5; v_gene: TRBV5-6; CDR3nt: TGTGCCAGCAGCTTGGGACAGGCGGATCAGCCCCAGCATTTT; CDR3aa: CASSLGQADQPQHF
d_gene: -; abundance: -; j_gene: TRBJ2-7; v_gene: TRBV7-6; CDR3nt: TGTGCCAGCAGCTTAGAACCAAGTGGGCTAGCGAGGGAGCAGTACTTC; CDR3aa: CASSLEPSGLAREQYF
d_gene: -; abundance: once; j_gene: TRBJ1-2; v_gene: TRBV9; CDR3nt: TGTGCCAGCAGCCTCCAATCGTCGGGGATACAATATGGCTACACCTTC; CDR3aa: CASSLQSSGIQYGYTF
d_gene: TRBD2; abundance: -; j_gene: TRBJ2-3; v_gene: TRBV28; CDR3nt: TGTGCCAGCAGTTTACTAGCGGGAGTACTCACAGATACGCAGTATTTT; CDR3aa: CASSLLAGVLTDTQYF
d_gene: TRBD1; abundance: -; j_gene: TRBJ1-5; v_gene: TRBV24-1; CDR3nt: TGTGCCACCAGCCCGCGGACAGGGGTAGGGCAGCCTCAGCATTTT; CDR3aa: CATSPRTGVGQPQHF
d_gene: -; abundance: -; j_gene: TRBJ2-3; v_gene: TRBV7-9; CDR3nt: TGTGCCAGCAGCTCCTCAGAAGGAAATACGCAGTATTTT; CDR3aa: CASSSSEGNTQYF
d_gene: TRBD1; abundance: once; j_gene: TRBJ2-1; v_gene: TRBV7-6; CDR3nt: TGTGCCAGCAGCGGTAGGGACAGACTCAATGAGCAGTTCTTC; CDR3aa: CASSGRDRLNEQFF
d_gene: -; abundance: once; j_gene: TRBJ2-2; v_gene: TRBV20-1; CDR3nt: TGCAGTGCTAGAGATCTGGCCGGTGCGAACACCGGGGAGCTGTTTTTT; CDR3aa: CSARDLAGANTGELFF
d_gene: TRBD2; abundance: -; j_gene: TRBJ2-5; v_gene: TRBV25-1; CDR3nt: TGTGCCAGCAGTGAACCAACTAGCGGAGAAGAGACTCAGTACTTC; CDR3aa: CASSEPTSGEETQYF
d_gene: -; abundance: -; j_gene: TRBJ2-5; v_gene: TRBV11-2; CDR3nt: TGTGCCAGCAGCTCCTTGTACGGAGACAGAAGTCAAGAGACCCAGTACTTC; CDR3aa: CASSSLYGDRSQETQYF
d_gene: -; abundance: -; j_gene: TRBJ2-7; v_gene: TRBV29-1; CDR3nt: TGCAGCGTCATGACAGGCCGCTCCTACGAGCAGTACTTC; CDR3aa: CSVMTGRSYEQYF
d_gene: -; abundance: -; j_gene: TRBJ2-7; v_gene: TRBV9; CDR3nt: TGTGCCAGCAGCGTAGACACCACCTACGAGCAGTACTTC; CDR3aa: CASSVDTTYEQYF
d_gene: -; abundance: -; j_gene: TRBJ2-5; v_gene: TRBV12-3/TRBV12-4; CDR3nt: TGTGCCAGCAGTTTTCCGCGGGAAGAGACCCAGTACTTC; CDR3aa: CASSFPREETQYF
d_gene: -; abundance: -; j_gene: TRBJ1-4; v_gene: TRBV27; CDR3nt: TGTGCCAGTAAGACTGGAGTCGAAAAACTGTTTTTT; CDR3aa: CASKTGVEKLFF
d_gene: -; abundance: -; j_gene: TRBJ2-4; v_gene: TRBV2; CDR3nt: TGTGCCAGCAGTCCGACACGGACGGCCAAAAACATTCAGTACTTC; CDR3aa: CASSPTRTAKNIQYF